This T cell receptor (beta chain) emerged from a study of technical replicates of blood from a handful of donors. The germline V gene encodes CDR1 SGHRS and CDR2 YFSETQ. This CDR3 has 14 residues. The V and J ends lost 5 bases and 10 bases, in that order; junction bases with no gene match: 14. Here immunoSEQ multiplex PCR was the method, and the copy in TCRdb shows in-frame clones only, minus some. The data show 75,000 to 95,000 clones, about 96% seen once. Sequenced sample: T cells isolated from PBMCs. The origin of this receptor is a human donor in good health. The chain carries TRBV5-1 and TRBJ1-1, with TRBD1 identical over 7 bases. CDR3 in amino acids: CASSLDRREGGAFF. The DNA of the CDR3 is TGCGCCAGCAGTCTGGACAGGAGGGAAGGTGGAGCTTTCTTT. The complete variable domain, with remaining parts taken from reference TRBV5-1 and TRBJ1-1, reads KAGVTQTPRYLIKTRGQQVTLSCSPISGHRSVSWYQQTPGQGLQFLFEYFSETQRNKGNFPGRFSGRQFSNSRSEMNVSTLELGDSALYLCASSLDRREGGAFFGQGTRLTVV.